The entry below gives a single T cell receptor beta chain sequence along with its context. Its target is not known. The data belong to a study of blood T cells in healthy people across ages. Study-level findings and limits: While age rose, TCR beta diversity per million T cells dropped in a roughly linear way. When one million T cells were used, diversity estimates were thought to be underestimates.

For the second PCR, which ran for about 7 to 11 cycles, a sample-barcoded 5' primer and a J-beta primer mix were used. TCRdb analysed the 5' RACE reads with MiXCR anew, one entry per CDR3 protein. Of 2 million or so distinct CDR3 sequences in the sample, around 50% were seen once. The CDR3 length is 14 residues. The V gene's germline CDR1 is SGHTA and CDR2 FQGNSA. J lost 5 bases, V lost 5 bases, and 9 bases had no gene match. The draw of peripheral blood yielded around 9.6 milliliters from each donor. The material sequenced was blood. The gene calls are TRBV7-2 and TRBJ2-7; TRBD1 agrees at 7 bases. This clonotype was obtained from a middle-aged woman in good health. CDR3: CASSPVKGAHEQYF. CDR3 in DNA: TGTGCCAGCAGCCCGGTGAAGGGGGCCCACGAGCAGTACTTC. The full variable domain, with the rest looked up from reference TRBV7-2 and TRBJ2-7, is GAGVSQSPSNKVTEKGKDVELRCDPISGHTALYWYRQSLGQGLEFLIYFQGNSAPDKSGLPSDRFSAERTGGSVSTLTIQRTQQEDSAVYLCASSPVKGAHEQYFGPGTRLTVT.